This TCR beta chain was documented in a study of T cell responses to AZD1222 COVID-19 vaccine. This table comes from immunoSEQ multiplex PCR, and its TCRdb copy is limited to in-frame clones, with some not included. Of more than 150,000 clones listed, 90% are singletons. CDR3 size: 15 residues. Germline lookup yields CDR1 SGHRS and CDR2 YFSETQ. V lost 5 bases, J lost 3 bases, and 5 bases stayed unmatched. The chain recombines TRBV5-1 with TRBJ2-5, with 12 positions matching TRBD2. This receptor was identified in an adult in good health. The sequenced sample was peripheral blood, obtained on day 0 of AZD1222 vaccination. The CDR3, as DNA: TGCGCCAGCAGGGGCGGACTAGCGGGGAAAGAGACCCAGTACTTC. Its translation: CASRGGLAGKETQYF.